Sequencing of this T cell receptor beta chain was carried out in a study of technical replicates of blood from four donors (dated by TCRdb to 2015 to 2018). In regard to this clone: Its recognized antigen is unknown. Within one base of it there is no much larger clone, and no base qualities were kept.

The germline V gene provides CDR1 SGHDT and CDR2 YYEEEE. The junction shows trimming of 4 bases on V and 1 base on J, and the gene matches do not reach 10 bases of it. Its CDR3 holds 16 amino acids, cysteine through phenylalanine. Of the read, only the CDR3 DNA is kept; its 48 bases are in frame from base 1. The library was built by means of the immunoSEQ multiplex PCR assay. The immuneACCESS repertoire file appears here via TCRdb, limited to in-frame rearrangements. These files lack a portion of the clones; in checked studies, under half of the deficit traces to unresolved V genes, and the cause of the others is not known. The sample table holds roughly 64,000 clones, of which less than 90% were seen once. The ten largest clones represent about 4.8% of the sample.

The sequence was obtained from a human donor in good health. Some clones in this sample may be carry-over from other donors' samples. Recombination joined TRBV5-6 with TRBJ2-7, with TRBD2 matching 8 junction bases. Sequencing was carried out using PBMCs. The DNA sequence is given as TGTGCCAGCAGCGACGAGTGGCTAGCGGGTTCCTACGAGCAGTACTTC. It encodes CASSDEWLAGSYEQYF.